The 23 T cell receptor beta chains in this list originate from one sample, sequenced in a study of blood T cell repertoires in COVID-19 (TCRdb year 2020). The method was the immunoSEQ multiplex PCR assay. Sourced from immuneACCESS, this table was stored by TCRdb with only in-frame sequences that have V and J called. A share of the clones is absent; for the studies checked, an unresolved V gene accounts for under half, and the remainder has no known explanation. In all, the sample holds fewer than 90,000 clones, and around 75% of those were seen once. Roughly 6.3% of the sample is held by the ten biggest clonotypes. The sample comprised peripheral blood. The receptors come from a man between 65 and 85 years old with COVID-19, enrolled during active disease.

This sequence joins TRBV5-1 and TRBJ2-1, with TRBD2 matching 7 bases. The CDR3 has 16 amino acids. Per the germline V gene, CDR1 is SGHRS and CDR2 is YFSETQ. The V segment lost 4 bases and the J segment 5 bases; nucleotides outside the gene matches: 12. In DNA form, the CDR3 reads TGCGCCAGCAGCGACCCTAGCGGAGGTTCGAACAATGAGCAGTTCTTC. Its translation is CASSDPSGGSNNEQFF. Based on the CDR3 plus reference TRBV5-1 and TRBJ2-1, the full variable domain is KAGVTQTPRYLIKTRGQQVTLSCSPISGHRSVSWYQQTPGQGLQFLFEYFSETQRNKGNFPGRFSGRQFSNSRSEMNVSTLELGDSALYLCASSDPSGGSNNEQFFGPGTRLTVL.

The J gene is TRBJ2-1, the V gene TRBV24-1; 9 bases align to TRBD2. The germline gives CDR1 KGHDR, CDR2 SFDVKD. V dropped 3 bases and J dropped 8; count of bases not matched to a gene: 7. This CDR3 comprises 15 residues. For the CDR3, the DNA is TGTGCCACCAGTGATATTAGCGGGAGTCGCGATGAGCAGTTCTTC. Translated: CATSDISGSRDEQFF.

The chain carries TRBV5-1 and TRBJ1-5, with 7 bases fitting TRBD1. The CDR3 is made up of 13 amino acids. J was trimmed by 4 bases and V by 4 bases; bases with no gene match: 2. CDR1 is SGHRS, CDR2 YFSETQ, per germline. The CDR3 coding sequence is TGCGCCAGCAGCAAGGACAGGAATCAGCCCCAGCATTTT. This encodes CASSKDRNQPQHF.

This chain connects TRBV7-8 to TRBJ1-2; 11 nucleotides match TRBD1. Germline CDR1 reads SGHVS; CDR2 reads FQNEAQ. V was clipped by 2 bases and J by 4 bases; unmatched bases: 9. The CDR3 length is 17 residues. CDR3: CASSLTYLDRGLYGYTF. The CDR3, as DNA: TGTGCCAGCAGCTTAACATATTTGGACAGGGGGCTCTATGGCTACACCTTC.

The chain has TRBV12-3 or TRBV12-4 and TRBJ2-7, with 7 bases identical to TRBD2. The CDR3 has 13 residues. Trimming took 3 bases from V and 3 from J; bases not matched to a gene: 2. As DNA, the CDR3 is TGTGCCAGCAGTTTTAGCGGGTTCTACGAGCAGTACTTC. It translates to CASSFSGFYEQYF.

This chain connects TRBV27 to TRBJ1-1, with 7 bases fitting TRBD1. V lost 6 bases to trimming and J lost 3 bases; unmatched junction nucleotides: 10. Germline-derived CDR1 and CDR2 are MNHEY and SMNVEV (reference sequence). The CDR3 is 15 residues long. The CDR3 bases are TGTGCCAGCAGCCATACGGGACAGAAAGACACTGAAGCTTTCTTT. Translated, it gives CASSHTGQKDTEAFF.

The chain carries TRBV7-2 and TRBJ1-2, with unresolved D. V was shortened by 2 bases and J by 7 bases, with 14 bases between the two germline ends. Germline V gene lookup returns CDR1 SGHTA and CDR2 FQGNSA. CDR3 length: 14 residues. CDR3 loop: CASSLNGRAGGYTF. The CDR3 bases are TGTGCCAGCAGCTTAAACGGGCGGGCGGGTGGCTACACCTTC.

The DNA for the CDR3 is TGTGCCAGCAGCTCGGGACACACGAACACTGAAGCTTTCTTT. As protein: CASSSGHTNTEAFF. The chain employs TRBV5-4 and TRBJ1-1, with D possibly TRBD1 on 6 matching bases. The CDR3 has 14 residues. The germline V gene encodes CDR1 SGHNT and CDR2 YYREEE (reference sequence). The ends were cut back, 3 bases at V and 1 base at J, with 10 bases in the middle.

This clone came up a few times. The CDR3 is CASSLRALGRGEQYF. CDR3 nucleotide sequence: TGTGCCAGCAGCTTGCGAGCCCTGGGGCGGGGCGAGCAGTACTTC. The chain recombines TRBV5-5 with TRBJ2-7; the D gene is possibly TRBD2 (6 bases). V was cut by 1 base and J by 6 bases, with 17 bases left in between. Germline-derived CDR1 and CDR2 are SGHKS and YYEKEE (reference sequence). This CDR3 has 15 amino acids.

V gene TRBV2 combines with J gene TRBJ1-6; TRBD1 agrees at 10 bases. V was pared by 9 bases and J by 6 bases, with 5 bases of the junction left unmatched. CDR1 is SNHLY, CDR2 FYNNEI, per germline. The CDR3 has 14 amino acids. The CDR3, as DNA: TGTGCCAGTGGGGACAGGGGAGCTAATTCACCCCTCCACTTT. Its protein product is CASGDRGANSPLHF.

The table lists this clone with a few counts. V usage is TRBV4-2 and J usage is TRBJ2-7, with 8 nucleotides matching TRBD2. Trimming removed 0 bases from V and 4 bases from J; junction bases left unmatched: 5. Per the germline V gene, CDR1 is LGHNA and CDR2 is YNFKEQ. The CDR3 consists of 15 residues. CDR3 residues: CASSQETSESYEQYF. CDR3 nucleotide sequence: TGTGCCAGCAGCCAAGAGACTAGCGAATCATACGAGCAGTACTTC.

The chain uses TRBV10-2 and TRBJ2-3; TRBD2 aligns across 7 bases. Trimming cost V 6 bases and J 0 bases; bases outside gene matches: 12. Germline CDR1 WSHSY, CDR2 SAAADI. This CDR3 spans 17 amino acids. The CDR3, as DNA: TGCGCCAGCAGCCAACCCGGGACTACCCTAAGCACAGATACGCAGTATTTT. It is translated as CASSQPGTTLSTDTQYF.

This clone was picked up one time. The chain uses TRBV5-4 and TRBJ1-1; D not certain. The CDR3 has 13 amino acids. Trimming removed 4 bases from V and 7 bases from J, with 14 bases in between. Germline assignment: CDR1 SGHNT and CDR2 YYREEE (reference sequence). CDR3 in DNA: TGTGCCAGCAGCGCCCCGCCGGGAGTTGAAGCTTTCTTT. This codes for CASSAPPGVEAFF.

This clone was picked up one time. CDR3 coding DNA: TGTGCCAGCAGGTCCCACGGACAGCACTATGGCTACACCTTC. Translated: CASRSHGQHYGYTF. The V and J genes are TRBV25-1 and TRBJ1-2; perhaps TRBD1 as D (6 bases). The CDR3 covers 14 residues. Trimming removed 6 bases from V and 3 bases from J, with 14 bases in between. Germline loops: CDR1 MGHDK, CDR2 SYGVNS.

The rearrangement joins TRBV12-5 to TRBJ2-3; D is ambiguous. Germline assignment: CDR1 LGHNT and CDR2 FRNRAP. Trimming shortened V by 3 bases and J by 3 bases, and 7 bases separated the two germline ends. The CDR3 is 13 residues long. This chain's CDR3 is CASGFGRTDTQYF. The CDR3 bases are TGTGCTAGTGGTTTCGGCAGGACAGATACGCAGTATTTT.

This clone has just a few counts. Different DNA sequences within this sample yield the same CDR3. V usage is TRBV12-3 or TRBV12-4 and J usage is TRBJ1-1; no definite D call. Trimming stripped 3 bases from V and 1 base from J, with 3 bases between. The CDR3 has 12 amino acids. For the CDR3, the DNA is TGTGCCAGCAGTTTTAGGAACACTGAAGCTTTCTTT. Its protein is CASSFRNTEAFF.

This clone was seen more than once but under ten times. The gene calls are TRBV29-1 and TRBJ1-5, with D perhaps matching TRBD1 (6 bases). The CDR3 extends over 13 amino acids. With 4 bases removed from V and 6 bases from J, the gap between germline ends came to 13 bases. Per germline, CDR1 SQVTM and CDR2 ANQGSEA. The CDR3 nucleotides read TGCAGCGTTGTGTACAGGGCCGGTCAGCCCCAGCATTTT. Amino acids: CSVVYRAGQPQHF. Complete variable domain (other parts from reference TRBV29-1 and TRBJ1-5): SAVISQKPSRDICQRGTSLTIQCQVDSQVTMMFWYRQQPGQSLTLIATANQGSEATYESGFVIDKFPISRPNLTFSTLTVSNMSPEDSSIYLCSVVYRAGQPQHFGDGTRLSIL.

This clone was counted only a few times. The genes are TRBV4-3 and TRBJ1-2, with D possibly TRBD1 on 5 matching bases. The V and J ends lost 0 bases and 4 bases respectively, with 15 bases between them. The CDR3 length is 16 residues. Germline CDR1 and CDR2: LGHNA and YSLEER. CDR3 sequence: CASSQDWGVGGYGYTF. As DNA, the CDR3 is TGCGCCAGCAGCCAAGATTGGGGGGTTGGTGGCTATGGCTACACCTTC.

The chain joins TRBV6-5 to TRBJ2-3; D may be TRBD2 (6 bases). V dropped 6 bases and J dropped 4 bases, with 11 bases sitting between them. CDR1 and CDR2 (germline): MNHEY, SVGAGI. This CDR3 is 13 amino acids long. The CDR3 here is CASSPTRSDTQYF. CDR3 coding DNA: TGTGCCAGCAGCCCGACTAGGTCAGATACGCAGTATTTT.

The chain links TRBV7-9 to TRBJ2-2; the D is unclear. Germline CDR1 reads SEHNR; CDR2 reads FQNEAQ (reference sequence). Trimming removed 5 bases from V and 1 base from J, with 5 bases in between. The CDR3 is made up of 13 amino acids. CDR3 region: CASSRQNTGELFF. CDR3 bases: TGTGCCAGCAGCCGACAGAACACCGGGGAGCTGTTTTTT.

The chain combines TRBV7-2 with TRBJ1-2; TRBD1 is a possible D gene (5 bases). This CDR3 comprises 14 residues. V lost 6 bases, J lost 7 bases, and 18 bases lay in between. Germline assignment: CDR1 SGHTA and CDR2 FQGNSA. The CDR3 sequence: CASRPGQGDSGYTF. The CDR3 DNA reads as TGTGCCAGCAGACCCGGACAAGGGGACTCTGGCTACACCTTC.

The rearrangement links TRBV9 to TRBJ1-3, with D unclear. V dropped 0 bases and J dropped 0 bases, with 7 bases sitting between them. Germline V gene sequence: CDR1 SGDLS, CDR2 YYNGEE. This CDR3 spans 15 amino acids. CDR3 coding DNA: TGTGCCAGCAGCGTAGCCAGTAACTCTGGAAACACCATATATTTT. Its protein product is CASSVASNSGNTIYF. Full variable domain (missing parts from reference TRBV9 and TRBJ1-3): DSGVTQTPKHLITATGQRVTLRCSPRSGDLSVYWYQQSLDQGLQFLIQYYNGEERAKGNILERFSAQQFPDLHSELNLSSLELGDSALYFCASSVASNSGNTIYFGEGSWLTVV.

The CDR3 DNA is TGTGCCAGTAGTATACGGCGGGGTAGCTCCTACGAGCAGTACTTC. The encoded protein is CASSIRRGSSYEQYF. The chain has TRBV19 and TRBJ2-7; weak D call: TRBD2 (6 bases). There are 15 residues in the CDR3. Germline V gene lookup returns CDR1 LNHDA and CDR2 SQIVND (reference sequence). V was trimmed by 2 bases and J by 0 bases, leaving 11 bases between them. The variable domain in full, completed from reference TRBV19 and TRBJ2-7, reads DGGITQSPKYLFRKEGQNVTLSCEQNLNHDAMYWYRQDPGQGLRLIYYSQIVNDFQKGDIAEGYSVSREKKESFPLTVTSAQKNPTAFYLCASSIRRGSSYEQYFGPGTRLTVT.